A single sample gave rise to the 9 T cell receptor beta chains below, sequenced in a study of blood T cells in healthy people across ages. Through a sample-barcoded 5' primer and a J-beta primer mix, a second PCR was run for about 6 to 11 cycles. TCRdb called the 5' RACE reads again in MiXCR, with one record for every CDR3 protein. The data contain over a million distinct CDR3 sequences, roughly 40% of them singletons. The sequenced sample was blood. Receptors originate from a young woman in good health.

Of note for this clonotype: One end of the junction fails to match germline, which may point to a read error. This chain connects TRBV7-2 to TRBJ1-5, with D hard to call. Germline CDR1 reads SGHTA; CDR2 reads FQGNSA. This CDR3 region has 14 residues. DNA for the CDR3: TGTGCCAGCAGCTTAGGTTATAGCAATCAGCCCCGGCATTTT. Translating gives CASSLGYSNQPRHF.

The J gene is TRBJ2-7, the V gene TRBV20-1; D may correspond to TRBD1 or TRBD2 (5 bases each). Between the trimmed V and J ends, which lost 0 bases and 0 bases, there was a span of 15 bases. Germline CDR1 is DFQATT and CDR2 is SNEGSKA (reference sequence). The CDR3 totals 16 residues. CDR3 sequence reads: CSARDFFPGSSYEQYF. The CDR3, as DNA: TGCAGTGCTAGAGATTTTTTTCCAGGGAGCTCCTACGAGCAGTACTTC.

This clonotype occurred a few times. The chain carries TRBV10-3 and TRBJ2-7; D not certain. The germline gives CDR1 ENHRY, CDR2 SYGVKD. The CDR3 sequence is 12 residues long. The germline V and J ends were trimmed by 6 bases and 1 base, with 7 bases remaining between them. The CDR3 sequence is CAISVNSYEQYF. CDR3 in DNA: TGTGCCATCAGCGTCAATTCCTACGAGCAGTACTTC.

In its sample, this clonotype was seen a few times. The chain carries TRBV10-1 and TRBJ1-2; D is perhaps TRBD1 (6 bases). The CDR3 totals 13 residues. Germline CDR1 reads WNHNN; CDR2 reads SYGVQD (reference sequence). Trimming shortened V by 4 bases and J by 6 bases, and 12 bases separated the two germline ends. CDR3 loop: CASSGQVTHGYTF. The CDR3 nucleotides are TGCGCCAGCAGTGGACAGGTTACCCATGGCTACACCTTC.

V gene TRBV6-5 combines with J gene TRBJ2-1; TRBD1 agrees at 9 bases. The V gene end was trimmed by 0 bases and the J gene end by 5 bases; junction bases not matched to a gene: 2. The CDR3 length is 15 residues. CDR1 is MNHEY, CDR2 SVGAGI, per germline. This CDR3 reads CASSYSGQGNNEQFF. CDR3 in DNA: TGTGCCAGCAGTTACTCGGGACAGGGCAACAATGAGCAGTTCTTC.

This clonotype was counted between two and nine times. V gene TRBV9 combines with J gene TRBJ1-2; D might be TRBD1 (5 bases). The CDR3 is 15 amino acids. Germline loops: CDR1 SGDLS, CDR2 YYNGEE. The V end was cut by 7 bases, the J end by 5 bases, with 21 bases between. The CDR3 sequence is CASAPWIRGVYGYTF. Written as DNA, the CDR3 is TGTGCCAGCGCGCCTTGGATTAGGGGAGTGTATGGCTACACCTTC.

Here the CDR3 reads CSAEDRGGSDEAFF. CDR3 coding DNA: TGCAGTGCCGAGGACAGGGGAGGAAGTGATGAAGCTTTCTTT. The chain joins TRBV20-1 to TRBJ1-1; TRBD1 agrees at 9 bases. From germline, CDR1 is DFQATT and CDR2 SNEGSKA (reference sequence). The CDR3 length is 14 residues. V shed 6 bases, J shed 7 bases, and the junction held 12 bases outside the gene matches.

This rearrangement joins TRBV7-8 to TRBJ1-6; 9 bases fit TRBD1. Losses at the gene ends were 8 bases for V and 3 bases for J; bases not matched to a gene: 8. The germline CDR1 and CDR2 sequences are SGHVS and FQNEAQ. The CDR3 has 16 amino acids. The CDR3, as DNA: TGTGCCAGCGAGGGAACAGGGGGCGACTATAATTCACCCCTCCACTTT. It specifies CASEGTGGDYNSPLHF.

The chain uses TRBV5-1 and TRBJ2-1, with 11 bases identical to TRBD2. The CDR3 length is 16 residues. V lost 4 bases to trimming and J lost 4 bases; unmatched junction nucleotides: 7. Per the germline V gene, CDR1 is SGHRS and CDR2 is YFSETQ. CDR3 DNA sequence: TGCGCCAGCAGCACTCTAGCGGGGGGAACATACAATGAGCAGTTCTTC. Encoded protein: CASSTLAGGTYNEQFF.